This T cell receptor beta chain originates from a study of blood T cell repertoires in COVID-19. Data came from immunoSEQ multiplex PCR; TCRdb stores just in-frame clones and leaves some out. The sample lists more than 95,000 clones, around nine tenths occurring once. The specimen sequenced was peripheral blood. The TCR comes from a human donor with active COVID-19. The donor label of this sample is uncertain.

The CDR3 DNA follows: TGTGCCAGCAGTGATAGGGAGACAGGGAATGGCTACACCTTC. It codes for CASSDRETGNGYTF. The rearrangement uses TRBV28 and TRBJ1-2, with 7 bases that match TRBD1. This CDR3 region has 14 residues. CDR1 MDHEN and CDR2 SYDVKM come from the germline V gene. Trimming removed 5 bases from V and 6 bases from J; junction bases left unmatched: 9.